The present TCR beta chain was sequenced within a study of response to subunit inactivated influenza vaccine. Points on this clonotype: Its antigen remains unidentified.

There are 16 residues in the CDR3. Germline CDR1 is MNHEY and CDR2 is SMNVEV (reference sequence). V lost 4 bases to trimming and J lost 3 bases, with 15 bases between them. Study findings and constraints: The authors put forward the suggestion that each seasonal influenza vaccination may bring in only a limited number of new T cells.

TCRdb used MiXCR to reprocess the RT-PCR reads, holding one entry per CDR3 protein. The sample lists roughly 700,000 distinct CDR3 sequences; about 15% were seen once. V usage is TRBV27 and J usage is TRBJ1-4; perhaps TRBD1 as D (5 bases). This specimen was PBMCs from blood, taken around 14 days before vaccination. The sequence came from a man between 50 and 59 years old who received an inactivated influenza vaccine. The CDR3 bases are TGTGCCAGCAGTTGGGAAGGGGTGACGGCTAATGAAAAACTGTTTTTT. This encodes CASSWEGVTANEKLFF.